One TCR beta chain is described in this entry. The record originates from a study of radiation and T cells in renal cell carcinoma. Clones were read by immunoSEQ multiplex PCR, and TCRdb kept only the in-frame ones, dropping some. The table lists approximately 120,000 clones, 81% of them singletons, with 5% to 6.5% in the top ten. The CDR3 sequence is 14 residues long. The ends were cut back, 4 bases at V and 3 bases at J, with 9 bases in the middle. CDR1 MNHNS and CDR2 SASEGT come from the germline V gene. The sample's time point: blood 2 weeks post-SBRT. Treatment noted: 15 Gy SBRT to primary tumor, nephrectomy 4 weeks later.

The chain uses TRBV6-1 and TRBJ2-2; D gene uncertain. The receptor was derived from a man aged 45-65 years with renal cell carcinoma. Sequences were derived from blood, sampled from a patient whose treatment included radiotherapy and nephrectomy. Written as DNA, the CDR3 is TGTGCCAGCAGTGGAGTTTTTCACACCGGGGAGCTGTTTTTT. It yields the protein CASSGVFHTGELFF.